The 18 T cell receptor beta chains below all came from one sample that was sequenced in a study of shared clonotypes between healthy human individuals. Sequencing used immunoSEQ multiplex PCR; TCRdb keeps in-frame clones, though not all of them. The profile shows 950,000 to 1,100,000 clones, roughly 80% of them singletons. The sequenced sample was memory CD4+ T cells sorted from blood. Subset reported: CD45RA-negative fraction. The receptor source for this set is a young man in good health.

This clone was counted a few times. CDR3 in amino acids: CASSVGLTNEKLFF. The CDR3 region has the DNA TGTGCCAGCAGCGTAGGGTTGACTAATGAAAAACTGTTTTTT. V is TRBV9 and J is TRBJ1-4; D call uncertain. The CDR3 is 14 residues long. Per germline, CDR1 SGDLS and CDR2 YYNGEE. Between the trimmed V and J ends, which lost 0 bases and 2 bases, there was a span of 5 bases.

The J gene is TRBJ2-7, the V gene TRBV19; the D gene is possibly TRBD2 (6 bases). This CDR3 contains 12 residues. The V gene's germline CDR1 is LNHDA and CDR2 SQIVND (reference sequence). The germline V and J ends were trimmed by 6 bases and 7 bases, with 13 bases remaining between them. CDR3 in DNA: TGTGCCAGTAGGGAAAACGGGAGAGAGCAGTACTTC. Translating gives CASRENGREQYF.

This chain joins TRBV10-3 and TRBJ1-1; a possible D gene is TRBD1 (6 bases). The ends were cut back, 0 bases at V and 5 bases at J, with 10 bases in the middle. There are 14 residues in the CDR3. The germline V gene encodes CDR1 ENHRY and CDR2 SYGVKD. The CDR3 DNA sequence: TGTGCCATCAGTGAGTCTACAGGGAAAACTGAAGCTTTCTTT. As protein: CAISESTGKTEAFF.

This clone was seen more than once but under ten times. The chain couples TRBV6-6 to TRBJ1-2; 8 nucleotides align to TRBD1. The CDR3 spans 14 residues. The germline CDR1 and CDR2 sequences are MNHNY and SVGAGI (reference sequence). J gave up 5 bases and V 6 bases, and 8 bases lay outside the gene matches. The CDR3 spells CASRYGQGSYGYTF. The CDR3 nucleotides are TGTGCCAGCAGATACGGACAGGGAAGTTATGGCTACACCTTC.

The DNA for the CDR3 is TGCGCCAGCAGCCCAGCGCCCAGGGTGTCCAGGAACGAGCAGTACTTC. Its protein is CASSPAPRVSRNEQYF. The V gene is TRBV5-1, the J gene TRBJ2-7, with D perhaps TRBD1 (5 bases). Per germline, CDR1 SGHRS and CDR2 YFSETQ. Trimming stripped 4 bases from V and 5 bases from J, with 22 bases between. This CDR3 has 16 amino acids.

V usage is TRBV9 and J usage is TRBJ2-3; unclear D gene. The CDR3 consists of 13 residues. Per germline, CDR1 SGDLS and CDR2 YYNGEE. V was shortened by 0 bases and J by 5 bases, with 7 bases between the two germline ends. In DNA form, the CDR3 reads TGTGCCAGCAGCGTAGCTCAGCAAGATACGCAGTATTTT. Protein: CASSVAQQDTQYF. The complete variable domain, with remaining parts taken from reference TRBV9 and TRBJ2-3, reads DSGVTQTPKHLITATGQRVTLRCSPRSGDLSVYWYQQSLDQGLQFLIQYYNGEERAKGNILERFSAQQFPDLHSELNLSSLELGDSALYFCASSVAQQDTQYFGPGTRLTVL.

The chain joins TRBV2 to TRBJ1-6; the D is unclear. The CDR3 length is 17 residues. Germline V gives CDR1 SNHLY, CDR2 FYNNEI. V lost 2 bases, J lost 0 bases, and 11 bases lay in between. The CDR3 region has the DNA TGTGCCAGCAGTGAACGCTCCGGCAGCTCCTATAATTCACCCCTCCACTTT. This translates into CASSERSGSSYNSPLHF.

Of note for this clone: At one end the junction does not follow the germline gene, possibly because of a read error. V usage is TRBV7-2 and J usage is TRBJ2-7; a possible D gene is TRBD2 (7 bases). The CDR3 contains 16 residues. Germline lookup yields CDR1 SGHTA and CDR2 FQGNSA. CDR3 residues: CASSLVSGGSPYEQYF. CDR3 sequence (DNA): TGTGCCAGCAGTTTAGTATCGGGGGGCTCCCCCTACGAGCAGTACTTC. Using reference TRBV7-2 and TRBJ2-7 for the parts outside the CDR3, the full variable domain is GAGVSQSPSNKVTEKGKDVELRCDPISGHTALYWYRQSLGQGLEFLIYFQGNSAPDKSGLPSDRFSAERTGGSVSTLTIQRTQQEDSAVYLCASSLVSGGSPYEQYFGPGTRLTVT.

The V gene is TRBV7-2, the J gene TRBJ2-3; D gene unclear. Trimming shortened V by 1 base and J by 4 bases, and 9 bases separated the two germline ends. The germline gives CDR1 SGHTA, CDR2 FQGNSA. The CDR3 totals 14 residues. In DNA, the CDR3 is TGTGCCAGCAGCTTAGTCTTTAGCTCAGATACGCAGTATTTT. It codes for CASSLVFSSDTQYF.

The chain has TRBV18 and TRBJ2-7, with 16 bases that match TRBD2. Germline CDR1 is KGHSH and CDR2 is LQKENI. With V trimmed by 2 bases and J by 7 bases, 8 bases remained unmatched. There are 17 residues in the CDR3. DNA of the CDR3: TGTGCCAGCTCACCAGTGGGACTAGCGGGGGGGCCTCGGGAGCAGTACTTC. Protein product: CASSPVGLAGGPREQYF.

This chain uses TRBV19 with TRBJ1-1, with TRBD1 identical over 8 bases. Per germline, CDR1 LNHDA and CDR2 SQIVND (reference sequence). The CDR3 has 17 residues. V shed 7 bases and J 1 base; nucleotides not matched to a gene: 14. CDR3 sequence (DNA): TGTGCCAGTACCCCCATGGGGCAGGGGGCGTGGAACACTGAAGCTTTCTTT. Its translation is CASTPMGQGAWNTEAFF.

The chain joins TRBV5-6 to TRBJ1-1; D is unclear. The germline V gene has CDR1 SGHDT and CDR2 YYEEEE. The CDR3 length is 16 residues. V lost 4 bases, J lost 1 base, and 17 bases lay in between. In DNA, the CDR3 is TGTGCCAGCAGCCGACTGACTGAGGGTCAGAACACTGAAGCTTTCTTT. Translated: CASSRLTEGQNTEAFF. The variable domain in full, with the rest retrieved from reference TRBV5-6 and TRBJ1-1, is DAGVTQSPTHLIKTRGQQVTLRCSPKSGHDTVSWYQQALGQGPQFIFQYYEEEERQRGNFPDRFSGHQFPNYSSELNVNALLLGDSALYLCASSRLTEGQNTEAFFGQGTRLTVV.

V gene TRBV18 combines with J gene TRBJ1-2; D possibly corresponds to TRBD1 (6 bases). Deletions cut 0 bases from V and 4 bases from J, with 15 bases between. The CDR3 contains 16 residues. Germline-derived CDR1 and CDR2 are KGHSH and LQKENI. The DNA for the CDR3 is TGTGCCAGCTCACCACCGTACTCGGACAGTCCCTATGGCTACACCTTC. It translates to CASSPPYSDSPYGYTF.

Note on this clone: Other DNA sequences of this sample code for an identical CDR3. The genes are TRBV18 and TRBJ1-1; D call uncertain. This CDR3 spans 13 amino acids. V was cut by 2 bases and J by 0 bases, with 4 bases left in between. The germline V gene has CDR1 KGHSH and CDR2 LQKENI. The CDR3 sequence: CASSPTMNTEAFF. The DNA of the CDR3 is TGTGCCAGCTCACCAACCATGAACACTGAAGCTTTCTTT. Variable domain in full (rest from reference TRBV18 and TRBJ1-1): NAGVMQNPRHLVRRRGQEARLRCSPMKGHSHVYWYRQLPEEGLKFMVYLQKENIIDESGMPKERFSAEFPKEGPSILRIQQVVRGDSAAYFCASSPTMNTEAFFGQGTRLTVV.

The chain combines TRBV11-2 with TRBJ2-7; TRBD1 might be the D (6 bases). CDR1 and CDR2 from the germline V gene are SGHAT and FQNNGV. V lost 0 bases and J lost 3, with 12 bases in between. The CDR3 loop spans 15 amino acids. The CDR3 sequence: CASSLEMGAHYEQYF. The CDR3 coding sequence is TGTGCCAGCAGCTTAGAAATGGGGGCTCACTACGAGCAGTACTTC.

This clone appeared a few times. The gene calls are TRBV6-4 and TRBJ1-1; D is uncertain. Looked up from germline, CDR1 is MRHNA and CDR2 is SNTAGT. The CDR3 spans 13 residues. The ends were cut back, 3 bases at V and 4 bases at J, with 9 bases in the middle. CDR3 amino acids: CASSEGRRTEAFF. CDR3 DNA: TGTGCCAGCAGTGAGGGTCGCCGCACTGAAGCTTTCTTT.

CDR3 sequence: CASSPRLAGGETQYF. In DNA, the CDR3 is TGCGCCAGCAGCCCCCGACTAGCGGGTGGGGAGACCCAGTACTTC. V is TRBV5-1 and J is TRBJ2-5, with 10 bases that match TRBD2. CDR1 SGHRS and CDR2 YFSETQ come from the germline V gene. The CDR3 is made up of 15 amino acids. V was pared by 4 bases and J by 5 bases, with 8 bases of the junction left unmatched.

The genes are TRBV30 and TRBJ1-2; no clear D. V was clipped by 1 base and J by 8 bases, with 14 bases between them. Looked up from germline, CDR1 is GTSNPN and CDR2 is SVGIG (reference sequence). The CDR3 extends over 13 amino acids. CDR3 DNA sequence: TGTGCCTGGAGTGAGACCGCTCGGAGCGGCTACACCTTC. It codes for CAWSETARSGYTF.